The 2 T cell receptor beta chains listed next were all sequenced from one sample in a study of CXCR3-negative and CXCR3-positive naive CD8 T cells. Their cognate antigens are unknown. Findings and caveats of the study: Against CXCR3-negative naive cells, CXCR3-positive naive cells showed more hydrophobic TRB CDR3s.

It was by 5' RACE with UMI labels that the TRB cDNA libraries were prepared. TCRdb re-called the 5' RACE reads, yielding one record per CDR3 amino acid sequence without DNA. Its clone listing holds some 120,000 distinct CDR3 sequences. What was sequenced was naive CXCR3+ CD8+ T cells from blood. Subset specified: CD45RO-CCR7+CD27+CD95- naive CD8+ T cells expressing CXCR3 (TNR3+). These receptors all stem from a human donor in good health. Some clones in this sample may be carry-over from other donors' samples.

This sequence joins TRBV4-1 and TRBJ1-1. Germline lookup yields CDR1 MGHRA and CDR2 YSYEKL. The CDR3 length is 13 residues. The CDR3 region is CASSPTWDTEAFF.

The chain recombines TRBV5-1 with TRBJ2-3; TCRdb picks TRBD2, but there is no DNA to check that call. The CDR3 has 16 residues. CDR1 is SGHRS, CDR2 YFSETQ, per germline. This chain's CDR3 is CASSLLADTSTDTQYF.